The 5 T cell receptor beta chains below all came from one sample that was sequenced in a study of shared clonotypes between healthy human individuals (dated by TCRdb to the early 2020s). Library construction relied on the immunoSEQ multiplex PCR assay. The clones in this table, taken by TCRdb from immuneACCESS, are in-frame only. Not every clone is retained; where verified, under half of the shortfall comes from an unresolved V gene, and the cause of the rest is unknown. This sample holds over 700,000 clones; 55% to 75% were observed only once. The ten most abundant clones make up approximately 2% of the sample. Sequencing used memory CD4+ T cells sorted from blood. The label giving this sample's cell subset or site can be read as: CD45RA-negative fraction. The receptors were sampled from a woman aged 30 to 39 in good health.

This sequence joins TRBV18 and TRBJ1-3; D is unclear. The length of the CDR3 is 15 residues. The ends were cut back, 3 bases at V and 0 bases at J, with 9 bases in the middle. Looked up from germline, CDR1 is KGHSH and CDR2 is LQKENI. CDR3 sequence reads: CASSPELRSGNTIYF. The CDR3 bases are TGTGCCAGCTCACCCGAACTGCGCTCTGGAAACACCATATATTTT. Complete variable domain (other parts from reference TRBV18 and TRBJ1-3): NAGVMQNPRHLVRRRGQEARLRCSPMKGHSHVYWYRQLPEEGLKFMVYLQKENIIDESGMPKERFSAEFPKEGPSILRIQQVVRGDSAAYFCASSPELRSGNTIYFGEGSWLTVV.

This clone came up a few times. The J gene is TRBJ1-5, the V gene TRBV19; D ambiguous. CDR3 length: 14 residues. CDR1 and CDR2 from the germline V gene are LNHDA and SQIVND (reference sequence). V dropped 5 bases and J dropped 2 bases, with 10 bases sitting between them. CDR3 DNA: TGTGCCAGTAGTGTTCAGGTTGGCAATCAGCCCCAGCATTTT. It translates to CASSVQVGNQPQHF.

V is TRBV21-1 and J is TRBJ2-3; the D call in the table, TRBD1, was not verified against the DNA. TRBV21-1 is classified as a pseudogene. CDR3 size: 16 residues. As DNA, the CDR3 is TGTGCCAGCAGGGTCGTAGGACACCCCGAGGCAGATACGCAGTATTTT. Protein sequence: CASRVVGHPEADTQYF.

The chain is built from TRBV6-1 and TRBJ1-1; TRBD1 agrees at 8 bases. The V and J ends lost 7 bases and 4 bases, in that order; junction bases with no gene match: 8. The CDR3 has 14 residues. Germline V lookup: CDR1 MNHNS, CDR2 SASEGT. CDR3 in DNA: TGTGCCAGCACTCAACAGGGGGTGGGCACTGAAGCTTTCTTT. This sequence encodes CASTQQGVGTEAFF.

This clone was found a few times. The V call is TRBV27, the J call TRBJ2-7; D gene unclear. Germline loops: CDR1 MNHEY, CDR2 SMNVEV (reference sequence). The CDR3 extends over 13 amino acids. V was shortened by 6 bases and J by 0 bases, with 9 bases between the two germline ends. Here the CDR3 reads CASRPHSSYEQYF. The CDR3, as DNA: TGTGCCAGCAGGCCGCACAGCTCCTACGAGCAGTACTTC.